This record concerns one T cell receptor (beta chain) sequence. It has no known antigen specificity. Per-nucleotide qualities are absent, and no much larger clonotype sits a single base away. The germline V end is reduced by 6 bases and the J end by 0 bases; junction bases left unmatched: 7. CDR1 and CDR2 are drawn from the germline V gene (reference sequence): DFQATT, SNEGSKA. The cysteine opens and the phenylalanine closes a CDR3 of 14 amino acids. The CDR3 DNA has 42 bases and is translated from base 1. This sample is drawn from a study of CD8 T cells in Susac syndrome (dated by TCRdb to about 2019). Broadly, across the study: Among the sequenced Susac syndrome patients, more than five had clinically active disease and about eight were in clinical remission. At blood withdrawal, Susac syndrome patients were therapy-naive, treated with corticosteroids (with IVIg additionally given to some), or treated with IVIg alone. The study used repertoire sequencing to test whether antigen drove CD8+ T cell activation and differentiation in Susac syndrome. Results the study describes overall, beyond this receptor: No clonal expansion was detected in the CD4+ T cell repertoire of Susac syndrome patients. The study acknowledged that relatively few individuals were included in the TCR sequencing and HLA analysis.

RNA was extracted with the RNeasy kit and roughly 0.45 to 1 ug was reverse transcribed using random hexamers. The immunoSEQ multiplex PCR assay, which covers 54 Vbeta and 13 Jbeta segments, was used to amplify TCR beta CDR3 regions. Bias from PCR amplification was corrected by using a synthetic template baseline for primer optimization and for computational correction. The authors' analysis ran thus. Only productive sequences were kept, with reads annotated to V, D and J genes according to IMGT and analyzed in immunoSEQ Analyzer. To calculate clonality, Shannon entropy was normalized by log2 of the number of productive unique sequences and then subtracted from one. For each patient and control, public and private clones were evaluated among the 100 most prevalent clones. Clones were defined as Susac-specific when absent from the healthy and MS cohorts, from about 970 published viral clones and from other ImmuneACCESS disease sequences. Using fastp at Q25 and MiXCR, TCRdb reprocessed the public reads and kept productive beta chains. Each CDR3 protein gets just one entry, which takes the most common genes and DNA from the rows behind it. These V and J calls are TCRdb output, not the study's own analysis. The sample table shows some 150,000 distinct CDR3 sequences, and around 95% are seen once. Roughly 0.08% of the sample is in the top ten clones.

Peripheral blood CD8+ and CD4+ T cells from healthy donors, Susac syndrome patients and multiple sclerosis patients were profiled by high-throughput TCR beta sequencing. Recently defined diagnostic criteria for definite or probable disease were met by the Susac syndrome patients. CD8+ TEMRA cells were enriched by FACS, while bulk CD8+ and CD4+ T cells were purified by magnetic negative isolation. Blood was drawn into EDTA tubes, processed within 24 hours, and PBMCs were isolated by density gradient centrifugation. PBMCs destined for TCR sequencing were cryopreserved in liquid nitrogen and later thawed in a 37 °C water bath. The sorted or isolated CD4+, CD8+ and CD8+ TEMRA cells had a purity of 90% or higher.

The sequence joins TRBV20-1 to TRBJ2-7; the junction holds 8 bases that match TRBD1. This clonotype was sampled from a human donor with Susac syndrome. Input material: CD4+ T cells from PBMCs. The bases read TGCAGTGCCGACACAGGGGGGAGCTCCTACGAGCAGTACTTC. It is translated as CSADTGGSSYEQYF.